A single sample is the source of the 16 T cell receptor beta chains below, sequenced in a study of blood T cells in healthy people across ages. Sample-barcoded 5' priming and a J-beta primer mix drove a second PCR of about 7 to 11 cycles. TCRdb called the 5' RACE reads again in MiXCR, with one record for every CDR3 protein. Among hundreds of thousands of distinct CDR3 sequences listed, 40% to 50% were seen once. The sample consisted of blood. The receptors come from a man between 60 and 75 years old in good health.

The gene calls are TRBV12-3 or TRBV12-4 and TRBJ2-7; TRBD1 might be the D (5 bases). The CDR3 runs 15 residues. V gave up 6 bases and J gave up 2 bases, with 17 bases separating them. Written as DNA, the CDR3 is TGTGCCAGCAGGCAGGGCACAGATTTAGCCTACGAGCAGTACTTC. It specifies CASRQGTDLAYEQYF.

This sequence joins TRBV20-1 and TRBJ2-5; the D gene is possibly TRBD2 (7 bases). Germline CDR1 reads DFQATT; CDR2 reads SNEGSKA (reference sequence). This CDR3 is built from 15 residues. V lost 6 bases, J lost 2 bases, and 19 bases lay in between. This CDR3 reads CSATWGGRGQETQYF. The DNA of the CDR3 is TGCAGTGCCACCTGGGGGGGGAGGGGGCAAGAGACCCAGTACTTC.

This clonotype was counted at least ten times. Just one base apart from a much larger clone, this may be a read error. This sequence joins TRBV4-2 and TRBJ2-5; 12 nucleotides line up with TRBD2. The CDR3 totals 18 residues. The V and J ends lost 3 bases and 11 bases, in that order; junction bases with no gene match: 19. Germline CDR1 and CDR2: LGHNA and YNFKEQ. The CDR3 DNA reads TGTGCCAGCAGCCAGGAGAGCCACACTAGCGGGGGGATCCCTGAGCAGTACTTC. Amino acid sequence: CASSQESHTSGGIPEQYF.

This clonotype was recorded a few times. The CDR3 DNA is TGCAGTGCTAGAGATAAGGGGACCTGGAACACTGAAGCTTTCTTT. This translates into CSARDKGTWNTEAFF. The chain employs TRBV20-1 and TRBJ1-1, with a weak D call TRBD1 (5 bases). Trimming stripped 0 bases from V and 1 base from J, with 12 bases between. Germline CDR1 and CDR2: DFQATT and SNEGSKA (reference sequence). The CDR3 contains 15 residues.

This sequence joins TRBV11-3 and TRBJ2-7; tentatively, D is TRBD1 (6 bases). Trimming shortened V by 1 base and J by 1 base, and 11 bases separated the two germline ends. CDR3 size: 15 residues. The germline V gene encodes CDR1 SGHNT and CDR2 YENEEA. Here the CDR3 DNA reads TGTGCCAGCAGCTTAGTGTACAGGGCGTCCTACGAGCAGTACTTC. It codes for CASSLVYRASYEQYF.

The chain has TRBV6-5 and TRBJ2-6; 7 bases match TRBD2. Germline V CDR1 and CDR2: MNHEY, SVGAGI. The trim removed 3 bases at V and 0 bases at J, leaving 8 bases unmatched. This CDR3 is built from 18 residues. CDR3 amino acids: CASSYWGRDLSGANVLTF. The CDR3 nucleotides read TGTGCCAGCAGTTATTGGGGGAGGGACCTCTCTGGGGCCAACGTCCTGACTTTC.

The chain links TRBV15 to TRBJ1-2; D perhaps matches TRBD1 (5 bases). The CDR3 sequence is 14 residues long. The V end was cut by 1 base, the J end by 4 bases, with 10 bases between. The germline gives CDR1 LNHNV, CDR2 YYDKDF (reference sequence). In DNA, the CDR3 is TGTGCCACCAGCAGAGGGGGGTATTCCTATGGCTACACCTTC. Translating it yields CATSRGGYSYGYTF.

V gene TRBV3-1 combines with J gene TRBJ1-6, with 8 nucleotides matching TRBD1. CDR3 length equals 15 residues. From germline, CDR1 is LGHDT and CDR2 YNNKEL (reference sequence). The trim removed 3 bases at V and 6 bases at J, leaving 4 bases unmatched. CDR3 sequence: CASSHAGTGNSPLHF. The CDR3 DNA follows: TGTGCCAGCAGCCACGCCGGGACAGGTAATTCACCCCTCCACTTT. The variable domain in full, with the rest retrieved from reference TRBV3-1 and TRBJ1-6, is DTAVSQTPKYLVTQMGNDKSIKCEQNLGHDTMYWYKQDSKKFLKIMFSYNNKELIINETVPNRFSPKSPDKAHLNLHINSLELGDSAVYFCASSHAGTGNSPLHFGNGTRLTVT.

Ten or more counts support this clonotype. This chain links TRBV7-2 with TRBJ1-1; 7 nucleotides agree with TRBD1. The CDR3 length is 15 residues. With V trimmed by 1 base and J by 7 bases, 9 bases remained unmatched. Germline CDR1 is SGHTA and CDR2 is FQGNSA. The CDR3 loop is CASSLDPTGAVEAFF. The CDR3 DNA reads as TGTGCCAGCAGCTTAGATCCAACAGGGGCGGTTGAAGCTTTCTTT.

The V call is TRBV18, the J call TRBJ2-5, with TRBD1 matching 8 bases. CDR3 length: 14 residues. V lost 3 bases to trimming and J lost 3 bases; unmatched junction nucleotides: 3. Germline V gene data show CDR1 as KGHSH and CDR2 as LQKENI. This CDR3 is CASSPPDREETQYF. As DNA, the CDR3 is TGTGCCAGCTCACCCCCGGACAGGGAAGAGACCCAGTACTTC.

V is TRBV27 and J is TRBJ1-2; 7 bases are a match to TRBD1. The CDR3 sequence is 13 residues long. V was clipped by 5 bases and J by 3 bases; unmatched bases: 3. CDR1 is MNHEY, CDR2 SMNVEV, per germline (reference sequence). The CDR3 region has the DNA TGTGCCAGCAGTCGACAGGGCCACTATGGCTACACCTTC. Encoded protein: CASSRQGHYGYTF.

This clonotype occurred a few times. The chain recombines TRBV6-2 or TRBV6-3 with TRBJ2-4, with D possibly being TRBD1 (5 bases). V dropped 6 bases and J dropped 1 base, with 13 bases sitting between them. The CDR3 loop spans 15 amino acids. Per germline, CDR1 MNHEY and CDR2 SVGEGT. In nucleotides, the CDR3 is TGTGCCAGCAGGGATAGCCAGGGTGCCAAAAACATTCAGTACTTC. Its translation: CASRDSQGAKNIQYF.

This clonotype was counted a few times. The chain joins TRBV7-2 to TRBJ2-1; 8 nucleotides line up with TRBD1. After removal of 5 bases from V and 2 bases from J, the junction contained 14 bases not matched to a gene. CDR1 is SGHTA, CDR2 FQGNSA, per germline. This CDR3 is built from 18 residues. The chain's CDR3 is CASSADRGTSETYNEQFF. CDR3 coding DNA: TGTGCCAGCAGCGCTGACAGGGGAACCTCTGAAACCTACAATGAGCAGTTCTTC.

J is TRBJ2-3 and V is TRBV4-3, with 7 bases fitting TRBD1. The germline CDR1 and CDR2 sequences are LGHNA and YSLEER. The V and J ends lost 4 bases and 1 base, in that order; junction bases with no gene match: 11. This CDR3 has 17 residues. CDR3 DNA sequence: TGCGCCAGCAGCCCCTTCGGACAGGATGGAGGCACAGATACGCAGTATTTT. Translated: CASSPFGQDGGTDTQYF.

The chain recombines TRBV20-1 with TRBJ2-1; 8 bases are shared with TRBD2. The CDR3 totals 15 residues. CDR1 DFQATT and CDR2 SNEGSKA come from the germline V gene (reference sequence). Trimming cost V 3 bases and J 0 bases; bases outside gene matches: 4. The DNA of the CDR3 is TGCAGTGCTAGTCACGGGGGGGACTCCTACAATGAGCAGTTCTTC. This translates into CSASHGGDSYNEQFF.

The J gene is TRBJ2-5, the V gene TRBV7-9, with unresolved D. Trimming took off 5 bases at V and 2 bases at J, with 12 bases between the two ends. The germline V gene encodes CDR1 SEHNR and CDR2 FQNEAQ (reference sequence). The CDR3 contains 14 residues. Written as DNA, the CDR3 is TGTGCCAGCAGCGTGGAACTGAGACAAGAGACCCAGTACTTC. Residues: CASSVELRQETQYF.